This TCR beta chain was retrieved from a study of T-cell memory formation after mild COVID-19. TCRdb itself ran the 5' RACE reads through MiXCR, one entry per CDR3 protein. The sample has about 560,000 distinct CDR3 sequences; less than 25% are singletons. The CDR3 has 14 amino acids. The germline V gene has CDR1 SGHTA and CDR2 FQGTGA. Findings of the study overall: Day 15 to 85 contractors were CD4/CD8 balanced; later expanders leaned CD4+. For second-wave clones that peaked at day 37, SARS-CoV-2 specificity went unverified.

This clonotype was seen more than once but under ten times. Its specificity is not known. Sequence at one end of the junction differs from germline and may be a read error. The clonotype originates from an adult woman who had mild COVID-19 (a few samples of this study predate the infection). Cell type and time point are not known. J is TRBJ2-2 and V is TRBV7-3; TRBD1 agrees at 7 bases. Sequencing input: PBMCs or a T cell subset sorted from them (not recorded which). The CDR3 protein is CASTLTGDTGELFF. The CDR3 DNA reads TGTGCCAGCACCTTAACAGGGGACACCGGGGAGCTGTTTTTT.